This T cell receptor beta chain originates from a study of PD-L1 blockade in urothelial cancer. Study-level information: Blood was analyzed 3 weeks (second dose) and 6 weeks after treatment start. Researchers found blood samples held a median of roughly 140,000 T cells.

Described time point: peripheral blood 6 weeks after treatment start. Each PCR reaction had synthetic TCR analog templates spiked into it. Sequencing used immunoSEQ multiplex PCR; TCRdb keeps in-frame clones, though not all of them. Among some 40,000 clones listed, roughly 84% were seen once. CDR3 size: 14 residues. V was trimmed by 4 bases and J by 8 bases, leaving 15 bases between them. Germline V gene data show CDR1 as MNHNS and CDR2 as SASEGT. The source is a man aged 40-49 years with urothelial cancer. V gene TRBV6-1 combines with J gene TRBJ1-5; maybe TRBD1 (6 bases). Sequenced material: PBMCs, taken around atezolizumab (anti-PD-L1) treatment. Here the CDR3 reads CASSGLGGQKPQHF. CDR3 sequence (DNA): TGTGCCAGCAGTGGATTAGGGGGTCAGAAGCCCCAGCATTTT.